Shown below are 12 T cell receptor beta chains from a single sample sequenced in a study of blood T cell repertoires in COVID-19. Method: immunoSEQ multiplex PCR; TCRdb's copy keeps in-frame clones and lacks some. The data hold roughly 190,000 clones, with 85% to 90% observed a single time. Specimen: PBMCs or T cells enriched from blood (not recorded which). The receptors were gathered from a woman between 40 and 55 years old in a cohort exposed to, infected with or recovered from COVID-19 (not recorded which).

The J gene is TRBJ2-5, the V gene TRBV11-3; D perhaps matches TRBD1 (5 bases). The CDR3 extends over 13 amino acids. Germline CDR1 reads SGHNT; CDR2 reads YENEEA. Trimming removed 1 base at V and 2 bases at J, with 5 bases between. The CDR3 nucleotides read TGTGCCAGCAGCTTAGGACAGCAAGAGACCCAGTACTTC. Translation: CASSLGQQETQYF.

This chain connects TRBV5-6 to TRBJ1-3, with 8 bases identical to TRBD1. With 4 bases clipped from V and 0 bases from J, the junction kept 3 bases outside the gene matches. The germline V gene encodes CDR1 SGHDT and CDR2 YYEEEE. This CDR3 spans 15 amino acids. The CDR3 sequence is CASSPTGGSGNTIYF. CDR3 coding DNA: TGTGCCAGCAGCCCCACAGGGGGCTCTGGAAACACCATATATTTT.

The chain employs TRBV29-1 and TRBJ2-1, with D tentatively TRBD1 (6 bases). In germline, CDR1 is SQVTM, CDR2 ANQGSEA. There are 14 residues in the CDR3. Trimming removed 5 bases at V and 2 bases at J, with 13 bases between. CDR3 bases: TGCAGCGTTAAAGGGGGAGTGGCCTACAATGAGCAGTTCTTC. Its protein product is CSVKGGVAYNEQFF.

The gene calls are TRBV7-8 and TRBJ1-1, with D possibly being TRBD1 (6 bases). The V and J ends lost 1 base and 5 bases respectively, with 8 bases between them. Germline lookup yields CDR1 SGHVS and CDR2 FQNEAQ. The CDR3 has 13 residues. The CDR3: CASSLGTGTEAFF. The CDR3 nucleotides are TGTGCCAGCAGCTTAGGTACAGGGACTGAAGCTTTCTTT. Drawing the rest from reference TRBV7-8 and TRBJ1-1, the complete variable domain is GAGVSQSPRYKVAKRGQDVALRCDPISGHVSLFWYQQALGQGPEFLTYFQNEAQLDKSGLPSDRFFAERPEGSVSTLKIQRTQQEDSAVYLCASSLGTGTEAFFGQGTRLTVV.

This sequence joins TRBV4-1 and TRBJ2-3, with TRBD1 matching 8 bases. There are 18 residues in the CDR3. V dropped 5 bases and J dropped 3; count of bases not matched to a gene: 16. Germline V CDR1 and CDR2: MGHRA, YSYEKL. This CDR3 is CASSVRLRTGSYTDTQYF. In DNA, the CDR3 is TGCGCCAGCAGCGTGAGGCTCCGGACAGGGAGTTATACAGATACGCAGTATTTT.

V usage is TRBV29-1 and J usage is TRBJ2-1, with 8 bases aligning to TRBD2. From germline, CDR1 is SQVTM and CDR2 ANQGSEA. The V segment lost 3 bases and the J segment 7 bases; nucleotides outside the gene matches: 11. This CDR3 contains 15 residues. The CDR3 here is CSVDRLAGGQNEQFF. The CDR3 coding sequence is TGCAGCGTTGATAGGCTAGCGGGCGGGCAGAATGAGCAGTTCTTC.

V is TRBV7-8 and J is TRBJ1-1; 7 bases are a match to TRBD1. V lost 5 bases, J lost 8 bases, and 11 bases stayed unmatched. Germline V lookup: CDR1 SGHVS, CDR2 FQNEAQ. The CDR3 runs 14 residues. The CDR3 DNA sequence: TGTGCCAGCAGCCAAATTGGGACAGCCAGCGAAGCTTTCTTT. Protein product: CASSQIGTASEAFF.

The chain couples TRBV6-5 to TRBJ1-2; perhaps TRBD1 as D (6 bases). The V gene's germline CDR1 is MNHEY and CDR2 SVGAGI. This CDR3 region has 15 residues. V lost 2 bases and J lost 8, with 18 bases in between. The CDR3 loop reads CASSYGVRGGGGYTF. For the CDR3, the DNA is TGTGCCAGCAGTTACGGAGTCAGGGGAGGGGGGGGCTACACCTTC.

The chain links TRBV7-9 to TRBJ1-5; no clear D. The germline V gene has CDR1 SEHNR and CDR2 FQNEAQ (reference sequence). The CDR3 is made up of 13 amino acids. Trimming stripped 8 bases from V and 7 bases from J, with 15 bases between. The CDR3: CASAPGPRQPQHF. The CDR3, as DNA: TGTGCCAGCGCACCTGGGCCAAGGCAGCCCCAGCATTTT.

The V call is TRBV3-1 (or the pseudogene TRBV3-2), the J call TRBJ1-2; tentative D call: TRBD1 (6 bases). Germline assignment: CDR1 LGHDT and CDR2 YNNKEL (reference sequence). The length of the CDR3 is 15 residues. V was trimmed by 3 bases and J by 2 bases, leaving 13 bases between them. The CDR3 DNA is TGTGCCAGCAGCCATCGGGGGGGGCTGAACTATGGCTACACCTTC. As protein: CASSHRGGLNYGYTF.

The rearrangement joins TRBV7-9 to TRBJ1-1, with D uncertain. V was shortened by 2 bases and J by 5 bases, with 9 bases between the two germline ends. CDR1 and CDR2 from the germline V gene are SEHNR and FQNEAQ (reference sequence). This CDR3 comprises 13 residues. CDR3 sequence reads: CASSLQEVTEAFF. As DNA, the CDR3 is TGTGCCAGCAGCTTACAGGAGGTGACTGAAGCTTTCTTT.

The gene calls are TRBV5-1 and TRBJ1-5; the D is unclear. The germline V and J ends were trimmed by 6 bases and 4 bases, with 11 bases remaining between them. The V gene's germline CDR1 is SGHRS and CDR2 YFSETQ. The CDR3 consists of 13 residues. CDR3 protein: CASTTKKNQPQHF. CDR3 coding DNA: TGCGCCAGCACCACAAAAAAGAATCAGCCCCAGCATTTT.